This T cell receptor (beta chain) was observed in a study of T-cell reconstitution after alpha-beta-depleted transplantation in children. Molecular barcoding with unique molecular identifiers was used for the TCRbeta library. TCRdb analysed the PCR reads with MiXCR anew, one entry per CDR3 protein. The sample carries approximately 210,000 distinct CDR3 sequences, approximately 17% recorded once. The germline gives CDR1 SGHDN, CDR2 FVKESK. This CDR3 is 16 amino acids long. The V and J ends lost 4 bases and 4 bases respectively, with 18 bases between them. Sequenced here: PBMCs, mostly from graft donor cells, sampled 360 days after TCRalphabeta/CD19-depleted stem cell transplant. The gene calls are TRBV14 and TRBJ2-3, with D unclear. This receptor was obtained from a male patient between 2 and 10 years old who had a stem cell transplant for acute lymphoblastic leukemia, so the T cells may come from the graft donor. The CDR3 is CASSPVEFSRSDTQYF. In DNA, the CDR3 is TGTGCCAGCAGCCCGGTTGAGTTTTCTCGCTCAGATACGCAGTATTTT. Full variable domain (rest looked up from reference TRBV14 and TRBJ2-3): EAGVTQFPSHSVIEKGQTVTLRCDPISGHDNLYWYRRVMGKEIKFLLHFVKESKQDESGMPNNRFLAERTGGTYSTLKVQPAELEDSGVYFCASSPVEFSRSDTQYFGPGTRLTVL.